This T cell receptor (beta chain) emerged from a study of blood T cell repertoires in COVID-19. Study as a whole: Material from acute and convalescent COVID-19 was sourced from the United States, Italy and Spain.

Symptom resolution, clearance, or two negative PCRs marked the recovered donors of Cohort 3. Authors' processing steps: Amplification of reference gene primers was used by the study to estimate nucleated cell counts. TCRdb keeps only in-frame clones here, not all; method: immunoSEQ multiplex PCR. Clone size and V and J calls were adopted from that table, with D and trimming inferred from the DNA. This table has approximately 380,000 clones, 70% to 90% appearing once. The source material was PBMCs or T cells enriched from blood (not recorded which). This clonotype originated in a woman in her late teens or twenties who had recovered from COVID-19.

In DNA form, the CDR3 reads TGTGCCAGCATCCCGTGGGCGGACTTGCGGCGCAATCAGCCCCAGCATTTT. Translating gives CASIPWADLRRNQPQHF. The chain carries TRBV28 and TRBJ1-5; D is unresolved. Germline V gives CDR1 MDHEN, CDR2 SYDVKM. The CDR3 extends over 17 amino acids. Trimming cost V 7 bases and J 2 bases, with 21 bases left between them.